This T cell receptor beta chain was captured in a study of shared clonotypes between healthy human individuals. Profiling relied on immunoSEQ multiplex PCR, and the TCRdb table lists in-frame clones only, not all of them. Here the sample spans about 2 million clones, just under 95% being singletons. CDR3 size: 14 residues. Per the germline V gene, CDR1 is SQVTM and CDR2 is ANQGSEA. Unmatched junction bases numbered 3, after V lost 7 bases and J lost 0 bases. CD45RO-negative cells were positively selected for CCR7, leaving out terminally differentiated effector memory CD45RA+ cells. J is TRBJ2-1 and V is TRBV29-1, with 10 bases aligning to TRBD2. Sequencing was performed on naive CD8+ T cells sorted from blood. The TCR was taken from a man aged 18 to 35 in good health. This CDR3 is CSALAGFSYNEQFF. CDR3 nucleotide sequence: TGCAGCGCACTAGCGGGATTCTCCTACAATGAGCAGTTCTTC.